Described below is a single TCR beta chain sequence and its context. Its antigen is undetermined. This CDR3 is 16 amino acids long. CDR1 and CDR2 (germline): SEHNR, FQNEAQ (reference sequence). The germline V and J ends were trimmed by 1 base and 0 bases, with 12 bases remaining between them. This entry is derived from a study of blood T cells in healthy people across ages. The study's findings and limits: Measured against age, TCR beta diversity per million T cells decreased in a roughly linear manner.

With a J-beta primer mix and a sample-barcoded 5' primer, a second PCR ran about 6 to 11 cycles. TCRdb processed the 5' RACE reads anew with MiXCR; each CDR3 protein has one entry. Of roughly 800,000 distinct CDR3 sequences in the sample, roughly 25% were seen once. Another study also made use of these data, one on T cells of mothers and their children. As reported in that work: Barcodes for each sample and 2-4 random nucleotides were added by the M1S primer used in the second PCR.

Sample: blood. This clonotype was sampled from a boy aged 5-17 years in good health. The gene calls are TRBV7-9 and TRBJ1-1, with D tentatively TRBD1 (5 bases). This chain's CDR3 is CASSLVKGRVNTEAFF. CDR3 DNA sequence: TGTGCCAGCAGCTTAGTTAAGGGGCGGGTGAACACTGAAGCTTTCTTT.